This TCR beta chain was identified during a study of blood T cell repertoires in COVID-19. Study in general: In each case, the material was cDNA or gDNA derived from T cells, B-cell-depleted T cells, or PBMCs.

In the original workflow: Reference gene primer amplification yielded estimated nucleated cell counts. TCRdb keeps only in-frame clones here, not all; method: immunoSEQ multiplex PCR. V, J and clone size derive from that table, while D and trimming were established from the DNA sequence. The sample lists 150,000 to 200,000 clones; about 79% were seen once. Per the germline V gene, CDR1 is WNHNN and CDR2 is SYGVQD (reference sequence). V shed 3 bases, J shed 6 bases, and the junction held 10 bases outside the gene matches. There are 16 residues in the CDR3. V is TRBV10-1 and J is TRBJ1-4, with 7 positions matching TRBD1. The TCR comes from a woman between 70 and 85 years old with acute or convalescent COVID-19. The sample consisted of peripheral blood. The CDR3 region has the DNA TGCGCCAGCAGTGAAGAGGGGGCCCTAAGCCATGAAAAACTGTTTTTT. This encodes CASSEEGALSHEKLFF.